These 13 T cell receptor beta chains originate from one sample sequenced in a study of blood T cell repertoires in COVID-19. The table came from immunoSEQ multiplex PCR; TCRdb's copy has only in-frame clones and leaves some out. The sample holds 300,000 to 450,000 clones, roughly nine tenths seen once. The specimen was peripheral blood. The receptors here all came from a woman aged 55-69 years with COVID-19, enrolled during active disease.

The chain employs TRBV19 and TRBJ1-5; 8 nucleotides agree with TRBD1. Germline CDR1 reads LNHDA; CDR2 reads SQIVND (reference sequence). V trimming: 5 bases; J trimming: 4 bases; junction bases outside the gene matches: 13. This CDR3 is built from 17 residues. CDR3 residues: CASSVGSGQVLNQPQHF. The DNA for the CDR3 is TGTGCCAGTAGTGTTGGGTCGGGACAGGTCTTGAATCAGCCCCAGCATTTT.

The sample holds a few counts of this clone. V usage is TRBV4-1 and J usage is TRBJ1-3, with D unclear. Trimming took 0 bases from V and 0 from J, leaving 9 bases between them. This CDR3 contains 16 residues. In germline, CDR1 is MGHRA, CDR2 YSYEKL. CDR3 DNA: TGCGCCAGCAGCCAAGAGAATGCGGGCTCTGGAAACACCATATATTTT. It codes for CASSQENAGSGNTIYF.

Ten or more counts support this clone. The chain joins TRBV10-3 to TRBJ2-3; 9 positions match TRBD2. The CDR3 contains 15 residues. V dropped 2 bases and J dropped 3; count of bases not matched to a gene: 3. Germline values: CDR1 ENHRY, CDR2 SYGVKD. The CDR3 bases are TGTGCCATCAGTGAGGGACTAGCGAGTACAGATACGCAGTATTTT. Its protein is CAISEGLASTDTQYF.

The rearrangement uses TRBV6-6 and TRBJ1-1; D is possibly TRBD1 (5 bases). The V gene's germline CDR1 is MNHNY and CDR2 SVGAGI (reference sequence). The CDR3 spans 14 residues. The V gene lost 7 bases and the J gene lost 5 bases, with 17 bases spanning the gap. CDR3 bases: TGTGCCAGCACGTTCAGGGTAGAGGCTACTGAAGCTTTCTTT. Protein product: CASTFRVEATEAFF.

This clone was seen more than once but under ten times. V usage is TRBV5-1 and J usage is TRBJ2-7, with D unclear. This CDR3 is built from 13 residues. Trimming shortened V by 0 bases and J by 6 bases, and 10 bases separated the two germline ends. The germline gives CDR1 SGHRS, CDR2 YFSETQ. The CDR3 nucleotides are TGCGCCAGCAGCTTGGGGCAGGCAAGCGAGCAGTACTTC. It specifies CASSLGQASEQYF.

The chain links TRBV19 to TRBJ1-1, with 10 bases aligning to TRBD1. This CDR3 contains 16 residues. V dropped 5 bases and J dropped 5; count of bases not matched to a gene: 11. Per germline, CDR1 LNHDA and CDR2 SQIVND (reference sequence). The CDR3 loop reads CASSERTGGSGTEAFF. The DNA for the CDR3 is TGTGCCAGTAGTGAGCGGACAGGGGGAAGTGGAACTGAAGCTTTCTTT.

The genes are TRBV5-6 and TRBJ2-7, with 7 bases lining up with TRBD1. This CDR3 spans 17 amino acids. Germline V gene data show CDR1 as SGHDT and CDR2 as YYEEEE. The J segment lost 4 bases and the V segment lost 0 bases, leaving 13 bases of the junction unmatched. The DNA of the CDR3 is TGTGCCAGCAGCTTGGTATCGTCCAGGGGGTTCAATTACGAGCAGTACTTC. Translation gives CASSLVSSRGFNYEQYF.

The J gene is TRBJ1-4, the V gene TRBV3-1 (or the pseudogene TRBV3-2), with a possible D match to TRBD1 (6 bases). Trimming pared 3 bases from V and 7 bases from J, leaving 9 bases between. The germline V gene encodes CDR1 LGHDT and CDR2 YNNKEL (reference sequence). The CDR3 has 13 residues. CDR3 DNA sequence: TGTGCCAGCAGCCAGGAGACAGGTGAAAAACTGTTTTTT. Its translation: CASSQETGEKLFF.

The chain employs TRBV30 and TRBJ1-1, with 10 bases identical to TRBD1. Losses at the gene ends were 2 bases for V and 5 bases for J; bases not matched to a gene: 5. The V gene's germline CDR1 is GTSNPN and CDR2 SVGIG (reference sequence). The CDR3 loop spans 14 amino acids. Written as DNA, the CDR3 is TGTGCCTGGAGTTCCCGGACAGGGGGGACTGAAGCTTTCTTT. This codes for CAWSSRTGGTEAFF.

The genes are TRBV5-4 and TRBJ1-1; TRBD1 agrees at 7 bases. This CDR3 has 15 residues. The germline gives CDR1 SGHNT, CDR2 YYREEE (reference sequence). V was pared by 7 bases and J by 3 bases, with 12 bases of the junction left unmatched. The CDR3 reads CASGGDSQVYTEAFF. In DNA, the CDR3 is TGTGCCAGCGGAGGGGACAGTCAAGTATACACTGAAGCTTTCTTT.

The chain joins TRBV7-2 to TRBJ1-1; no reliable D call. The germline V and J ends were trimmed by 2 bases and 0 bases, with 10 bases remaining between them. There are 15 residues in the CDR3. Per the germline V gene, CDR1 is SGHTA and CDR2 is FQGNSA. The CDR3 bases are TGTGCCAGCAGCTTATTATCTGCTATGAACACTGAAGCTTTCTTT. Encoded protein: CASSLLSAMNTEAFF.

This clone appeared once. This rearrangement joins TRBV19 to TRBJ1-6; 8 bases are shared with TRBD1. V was pared by 3 bases and J by 6 bases, with 1 base of the junction left unmatched. Germline-derived CDR1 and CDR2 are LNHDA and SQIVND (reference sequence). This CDR3 has 14 residues. This CDR3 reads CASSMTGANSPLHF. For the CDR3, the DNA is TGTGCCAGTAGTATGACAGGGGCTAATTCACCCCTCCACTTT.

The gene calls are TRBV28 and TRBJ1-5; the match to TRBD1 covers 7 bases. J lost 3 bases, V lost 5 bases, and 7 bases had no gene match. Germline assignment: CDR1 MDHEN and CDR2 SYDVKM. The CDR3 covers 15 residues. CDR3 nucleotides: TGTGCCAGCAGTCGGGACAGAGAGTACAATCAGCCCCAGCATTTT. This sequence encodes CASSRDREYNQPQHF.